This T cell receptor (beta chain) was found in a study of radiotherapy plus CTLA-4 blockade in lung cancer. Overall study: Objective responses were recorded in 15% to 20% of patients, with disease control recorded in 25% to 40%. Findings and caveats of the study: Subsequent to radiotherapy plus ipilimumab, tumor-derived TCR clones underwent expansion in blood. Reports identified early blood T cell clone dynamics, with interferon-beta, as the best response predictor.

This clone was recorded only once. The antigen remains unidentified. Germline V lookup: CDR1 SGHDT, CDR2 YYEEEE. The ends were cut back, 3 bases at V and 0 bases at J, with 13 bases in the middle. CDR3 size: 16 residues. Focal radiation and CTLA-4 blockade (ipilimumab) were tested in chemo-refractory metastatic non-small-cell lung cancer patients. TCRdb's copy holds only in-frame clones and misses some; the assay was immunoSEQ multiplex PCR. Here the sample spans 80,000 to 95,000 clones, roughly 80% being singletons. The clonotype originates from a human donor with non-small cell lung cancer that progressed on radiotherapy plus ipilimumab. The chain combines TRBV5-6 with TRBJ2-1; the D call may be TRBD1 or TRBD2 (5 bases each). The sequences come from peripheral blood, collected from a patient treated with radiotherapy plus ipilimumab. The CDR3 DNA reads as TGTGCCAGCAGCTGGGGGTCCCAGAGCTCCTACAATGAGCAGTTCTTC. Its protein product is CASSWGSQSSYNEQFF.